This TCR beta chain was sequenced during a study of blood T cell repertoires in COVID-19. The CDR3 sequence is 15 residues long. With V trimmed by 3 bases and J by 2 bases, 5 bases remained unmatched. Germline V gene data show CDR1 as KGHSH and CDR2 as LQKENI. Repertoires were generated with immunoSEQ multiplex PCR, while TCRdb's copy carries only in-frame clones and drops some. The data hold roughly 250,000 clones, with around 81% observed a single time. This TCR was recovered from a woman aged 60 to 75 with active or convalescent COVID-19. The chain employs TRBV18 and TRBJ2-5, with 8 bases identical to TRBD2. The sequencing input was peripheral blood. In nucleotides, the CDR3 is TGTGCCAGCTCACCCACGGGAGGGCGGCAAGAGACCCAGTACTTC. Its protein is CASSPTGGRQETQYF.